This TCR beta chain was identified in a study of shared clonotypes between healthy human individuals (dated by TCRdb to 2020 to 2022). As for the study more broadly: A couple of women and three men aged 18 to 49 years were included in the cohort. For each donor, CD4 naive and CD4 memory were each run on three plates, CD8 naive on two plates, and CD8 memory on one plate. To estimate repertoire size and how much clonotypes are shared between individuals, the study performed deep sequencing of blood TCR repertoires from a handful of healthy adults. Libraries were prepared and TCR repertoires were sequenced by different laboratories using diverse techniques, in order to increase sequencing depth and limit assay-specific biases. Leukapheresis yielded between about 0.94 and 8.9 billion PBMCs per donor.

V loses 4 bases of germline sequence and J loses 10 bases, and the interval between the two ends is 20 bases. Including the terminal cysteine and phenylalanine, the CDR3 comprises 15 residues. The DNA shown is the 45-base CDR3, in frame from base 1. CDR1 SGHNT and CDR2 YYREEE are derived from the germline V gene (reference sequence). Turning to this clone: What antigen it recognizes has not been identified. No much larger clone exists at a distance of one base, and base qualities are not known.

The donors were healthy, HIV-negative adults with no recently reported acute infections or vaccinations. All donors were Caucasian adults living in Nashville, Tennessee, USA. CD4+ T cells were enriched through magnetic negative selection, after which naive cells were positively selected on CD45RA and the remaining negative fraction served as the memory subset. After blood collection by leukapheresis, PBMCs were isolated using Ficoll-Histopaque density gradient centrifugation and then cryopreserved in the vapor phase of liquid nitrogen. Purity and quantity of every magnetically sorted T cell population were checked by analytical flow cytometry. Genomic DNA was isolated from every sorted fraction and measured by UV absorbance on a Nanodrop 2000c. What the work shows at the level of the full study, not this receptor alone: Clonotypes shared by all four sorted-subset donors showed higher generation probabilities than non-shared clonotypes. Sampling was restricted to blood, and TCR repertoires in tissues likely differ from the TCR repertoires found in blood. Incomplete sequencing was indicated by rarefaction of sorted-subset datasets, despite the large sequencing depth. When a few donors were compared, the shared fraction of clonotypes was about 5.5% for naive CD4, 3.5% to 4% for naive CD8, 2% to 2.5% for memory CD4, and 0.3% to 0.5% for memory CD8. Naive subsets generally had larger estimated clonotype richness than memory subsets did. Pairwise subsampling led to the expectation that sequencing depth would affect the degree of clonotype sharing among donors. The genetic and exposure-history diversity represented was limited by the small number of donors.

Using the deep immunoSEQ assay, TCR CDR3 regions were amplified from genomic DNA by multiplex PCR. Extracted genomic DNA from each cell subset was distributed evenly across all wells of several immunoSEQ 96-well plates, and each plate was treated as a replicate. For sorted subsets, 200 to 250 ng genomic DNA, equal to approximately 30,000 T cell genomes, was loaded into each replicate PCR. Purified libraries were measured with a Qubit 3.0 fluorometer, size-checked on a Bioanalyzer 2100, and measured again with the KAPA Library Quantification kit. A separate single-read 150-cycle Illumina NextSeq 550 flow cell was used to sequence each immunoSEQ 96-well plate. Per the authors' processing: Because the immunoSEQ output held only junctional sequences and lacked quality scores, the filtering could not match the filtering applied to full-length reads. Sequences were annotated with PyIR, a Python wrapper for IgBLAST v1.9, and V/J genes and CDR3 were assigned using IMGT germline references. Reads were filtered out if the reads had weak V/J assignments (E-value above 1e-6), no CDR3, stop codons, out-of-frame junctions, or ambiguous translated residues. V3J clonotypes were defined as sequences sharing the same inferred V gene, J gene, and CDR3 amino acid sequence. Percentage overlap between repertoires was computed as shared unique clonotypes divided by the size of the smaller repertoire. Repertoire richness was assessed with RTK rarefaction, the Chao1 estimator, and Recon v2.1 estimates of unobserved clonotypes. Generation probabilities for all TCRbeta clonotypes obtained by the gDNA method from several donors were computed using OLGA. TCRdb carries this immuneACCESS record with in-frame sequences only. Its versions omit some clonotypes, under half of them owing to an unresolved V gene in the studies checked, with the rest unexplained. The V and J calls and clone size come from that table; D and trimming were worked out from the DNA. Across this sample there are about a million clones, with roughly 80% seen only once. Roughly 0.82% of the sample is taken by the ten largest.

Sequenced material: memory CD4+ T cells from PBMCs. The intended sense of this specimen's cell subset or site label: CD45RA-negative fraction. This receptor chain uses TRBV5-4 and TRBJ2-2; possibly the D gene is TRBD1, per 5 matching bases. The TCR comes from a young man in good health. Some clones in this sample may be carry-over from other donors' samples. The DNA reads TGTGCCAGCAGCCCTAGTCCCCATGGGGCCGAGGAGCTGTTTTTT. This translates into CASSPSPHGAEELFF.